A single sample is the source of the 27 T cell receptor beta chains below, sequenced in a study of CD8 T cells in Susac syndrome (dated by TCRdb to between 2019 and 2020). The library came from the immunoSEQ multiplex PCR assay. RNA was extracted using the RNeasy kit, and roughly 0.45 to 1 ug of the RNA was reverse transcribed with random hexamers. TCRdb cleaned the public reads at Q25 with fastp, built clones with MiXCR and kept in-frame beta chains. Identical CDR3 protein sequences are pooled into one entry, listed with their most common genes and DNA. For this sample there are around 140,000 distinct CDR3 sequences; roughly 94% appear just once. Of the sample, approximately 0.08% falls within the top ten clones. The sample consisted of CD4+ T cells from PBMCs. These receptors originate from a human donor in good health.

This rearrangement joins TRBV6-1 to TRBJ2-3; D may be TRBD2 (5 bases). V was trimmed by 4 bases and J by 1 base, leaving 15 bases between them. The germline CDR1 and CDR2 sequences are MNHNS and SASEGT. The CDR3 is 16 amino acids. CDR3 protein: CASSGLALGGTDTQYF. CDR3 sequence (DNA): TGTGCCAGCAGTGGGTTAGCGCTCGGCGGCACAGATACGCAGTATTTT.

The rearrangement uses TRBV20-1 and TRBJ2-5, with a possible D match to TRBD1 (5 bases). The CDR3 is 11 amino acids. V was clipped by 5 bases and J by 2 bases, with 6 bases between them. In germline, CDR1 is DFQATT, CDR2 SNEGSKA (reference sequence). CDR3 nucleotide sequence: TGCAGTGCTGACAGTCAAGAGACCCAGTACTTC. Its translation is CSADSQETQYF.

The rearrangement links TRBV30 to TRBJ2-7; D is undetermined. The CDR3 is 11 amino acids. Between the trimmed V and J ends, which lost 2 bases and 6 bases, there was a span of 8 bases. The germline CDR1 and CDR2 sequences are GTSNPN and SVGIG (reference sequence). CDR3 DNA sequence: TGTGCCTGGAGTAGAAGGAGCGAGCAGTACTTC. Protein sequence: CAWSRRSEQYF. The full variable domain, rest sourced from reference TRBV30 and TRBJ2-7, is SQTIHQWPATLVQPVGSPLSLECTVEGTSNPNLYWYRQAAGRGLQLLFYSVGIGQISSEVPQNLSASRPQDRQFILSSKKLLLSDSGFYLCAWSRRSEQYFGPGTRLTVT.

The genes are TRBV14 and TRBJ2-4, with 7 bases aligning to TRBD2. This CDR3 region has 17 residues. Germline CDR1 is SGHDN and CDR2 is FVKESK. The V gene end was trimmed by 0 bases and the J gene end by 3 bases; junction bases not matched to a gene: 8. The CDR3, as DNA: TGTGCCAGCAGCCAAGAGAGGGAGTCGGGGGGCAAAAACATTCAGTACTTC. It is translated as CASSQERESGGKNIQYF.

This clonotype has more than one count but fewer than ten. V gene TRBV3-1 combines with J gene TRBJ2-6; D might be TRBD2 (5 bases). From germline, CDR1 is LGHDT and CDR2 YNNKEL (reference sequence). Between the trimmed V and J ends, which lost 8 bases and 2 bases, there was a span of 19 bases. This CDR3 contains 17 residues. CDR3 sequence: CASQRQAGSPGANVLTF. CDR3 DNA: TGTGCCAGCCAGCGGCAGGCCGGCTCCCCTGGGGCCAACGTCCTGACTTTC.

This clonotype has just one count. This rearrangement joins TRBV18 to TRBJ2-7, with D hard to call. The ends were cut back, 1 base at V and 5 bases at J, with 6 bases in the middle. The germline V gene has CDR1 KGHSH and CDR2 LQKENI. CDR3 length: 12 residues. The CDR3 sequence is CASSPQADEQYF. CDR3 in DNA: TGTGCCAGCTCACCACAGGCAGACGAGCAGTACTTC.

The gene calls are TRBV14 and TRBJ1-4; D unresolved. Germline V gives CDR1 SGHDN, CDR2 FVKESK. V gave up 2 bases and J gave up 8 bases, with 9 bases separating them. CDR3 length: 13 residues. For the CDR3, the DNA is TGTGCCAGCAGCCAAAACTTCCGAGAAAAACTGTTTTTT. Protein sequence: CASSQNFREKLFF. Full variable domain (missing parts from reference TRBV14 and TRBJ1-4): EAGVTQFPSHSVIEKGQTVTLRCDPISGHDNLYWYRRVMGKEIKFLLHFVKESKQDESGMPNNRFLAERTGGTYSTLKVQPAELEDSGVYFCASSQNFREKLFFGSGTQLSVL.

The V gene is TRBV3-1, the J gene TRBJ1-1, with D possibly being TRBD1 (5 bases). Germline V lookup: CDR1 LGHDT, CDR2 YNNKEL (reference sequence). CDR3 size: 12 residues. As DNA, the CDR3 is TGTGGAACTCGGGGGTCGAGCACTGAAGCTTTCTTT. Translating it yields CGTRGSSTEAFF.

The rearrangement links TRBV19 to TRBJ2-3; D ambiguous. The V gene lost 5 bases and the J gene lost 6 bases, with 15 bases spanning the gap. CDR1 LNHDA and CDR2 SQIVND come from the germline V gene (reference sequence). CDR3 length: 14 residues. In DNA form, the CDR3 reads TGTGCCAGTAGTGGCAGTCCGCCTGGGGATACGCAGTATTTT. It is translated as CASSGSPPGDTQYF.

V usage is TRBV24-1 and J usage is TRBJ2-3; 8 nucleotides agree with TRBD2. The CDR3 has 16 amino acids. Germline-derived CDR1 and CDR2 are KGHDR and SFDVKD. J gave up 2 bases and V 4 bases, and 7 bases lay outside the gene matches. This chain's CDR3 is CATSEYLAGHTDTQYF. The CDR3, as DNA: TGTGCCACCAGTGAATATCTAGCGGGCCACACAGATACGCAGTATTTT.

V and J are TRBV5-1 and TRBJ2-7, with 9 bases matching TRBD1. Germline V gives CDR1 SGHRS, CDR2 YFSETQ. The CDR3 totals 14 residues. The junction had 5 bases not matched to a gene; V was cut back by 4 bases and J by 3 bases. For the CDR3, the DNA is TGCGCCAGCAGCAAGGGGACAGGGCTCTACGAGCAGTACTTC. This sequence encodes CASSKGTGLYEQYF.

The chain has TRBV4-2 and TRBJ1-6, with TRBD1 matching 9 bases. The CDR3 is 15 residues long. The germline V gene has CDR1 LGHNA and CDR2 YNFKEQ. Losses at the gene ends were 3 bases for V and 7 bases for J; bases not matched to a gene: 4. This CDR3 reads CASSQLGQGNSPLHF. CDR3 nucleotide sequence: TGTGCCAGCAGCCAGTTAGGACAGGGGAATTCACCCCTCCACTTT.

This clonotype was counted between two and nine times. The CDR3 DNA sequence: TGTGCCAGCAGCTTAGGGACAGGGAGCTTCTATGGCTACACCTTC. It specifies CASSLGTGSFYGYTF. The chain joins TRBV11-2 to TRBJ1-2; TRBD1 matches at 8 bases. Germline values: CDR1 SGHAT, CDR2 FQNNGV. Unmatched junction bases numbered 5, after V lost 1 base and J lost 4 bases. The CDR3 length is 15 residues.

V and J are TRBV28 and TRBJ1-2; D not certain. This CDR3 is 14 amino acids long. Germline V lookup: CDR1 MDHEN, CDR2 SYDVKM. V was trimmed by 6 bases and J by 0 bases, leaving 11 bases between them. Written as DNA, the CDR3 is TGTGCCAGCAGGACGACGACTTCTAACTATGGCTACACCTTC. Its translation is CASRTTTSNYGYTF.

The genes are TRBV20-1 and TRBJ1-2, with 8 positions matching TRBD1. V lost 6 bases, J lost 8 bases, and 20 bases stayed unmatched. The CDR3 sequence is 16 residues long. In germline, CDR1 is DFQATT, CDR2 SNEGSKA (reference sequence). For the CDR3, the DNA is TGCAGTGCGGCTGGACAGGGTGATCTAGTCTTGGGCGGCTACACCTTC. Protein sequence: CSAAGQGDLVLGGYTF.

The chain joins TRBV29-1 to TRBJ2-3; D not certain. CDR1 and CDR2 (germline): SQVTM, ANQGSEA. The V end was cut by 4 bases, the J end by 1 base, with 15 bases between. This CDR3 has 15 residues. CDR3 region: CSVVTTTVRTDTQYF. CDR3 bases: TGCAGCGTTGTCACAACTACCGTACGCACAGATACGCAGTATTTT.

This clonotype was picked up a small number of times. This chain connects TRBV18 to TRBJ2-7; D unclear. Trimming removed 2 bases at V and 5 bases at J, with 4 bases between. Per germline, CDR1 KGHSH and CDR2 LQKENI. CDR3 length: 11 residues. In DNA, the CDR3 is TGTGCCAGCTCACCAAAGGACGAGCAGTACTTC. The encoded protein is CASSPKDEQYF.

The V call is TRBV9, the J call TRBJ1-5; D ambiguous. The CDR3 covers 15 residues. Trimming removed 2 bases from V and 4 bases from J, with 13 bases in between. Germline CDR1 and CDR2: SGDLS and YYNGEE. CDR3 DNA: TGTGCCAGCAGCGTCGGTTGGGGAGGGAATCAGCCCCAGCATTTT. It codes for CASSVGWGGNQPQHF.

This clonotype was found once. This rearrangement joins TRBV20-1 to TRBJ2-7; 8 bases agree with TRBD2. Losses at the gene ends were 5 bases for V and 1 base for J; bases not matched to a gene: 4. CDR3 length: 13 amino acids. From germline, CDR1 is DFQATT and CDR2 SNEGSKA (reference sequence). The CDR3 DNA reads TGCAGTGCTCCCCGGGAGGGTTCCTACGAGCAGTACTTC. It codes for CSAPREGSYEQYF.

The chain recombines TRBV10-3 with TRBJ2-5; D is tentatively TRBD1 or TRBD2 (5 bases each). Deletions cut 6 bases from V and 2 bases from J, with 16 bases between. CDR1 and CDR2 (germline): ENHRY, SYGVKD. There are 15 residues in the CDR3. This CDR3 is CAIRADWGPQETQYF. DNA for the CDR3: TGTGCCATCAGGGCGGACTGGGGCCCTCAAGAGACCCAGTACTTC.

The rearrangement uses TRBV3-1 and TRBJ2-2, with D unresolved. The CDR3 totals 12 residues. The V and J ends lost 5 bases and 8 bases respectively, with 9 bases between them. CDR1 is LGHDT and CDR2 is YNNKEL in the germline V gene (reference sequence). This CDR3 is CASSSPQGELFF. Written as DNA, the CDR3 is TGTGCCAGCAGCTCCCCCCAGGGGGAGCTGTTTTTT.

The chain links TRBV24-1 to TRBJ2-7; TRBD2 is a possible D gene (5 bases). The V end was cut by 3 bases, the J end by 0 bases, with 11 bases between. Germline V gives CDR1 KGHDR, CDR2 SFDVKD. This CDR3 comprises 15 residues. CDR3 sequence (DNA): TGTGCCACCAGTGATAGCGGCCCTAGCTCCTACGAGCAGTACTTC. This translates into CATSDSGPSSYEQYF.

The chain combines TRBV30 with TRBJ2-5, with D possibly TRBD2 on 6 matching bases. This CDR3 spans 14 amino acids. The V gene's germline CDR1 is GTSNPN and CDR2 SVGIG (reference sequence). The V end lost 3 bases, the J end lost 1 base, and 12 bases lay between the germline ends. CDR3 region: CAWSVPGLQETQYF. DNA of the CDR3: TGTGCCTGGAGCGTACCGGGACTCCAAGAGACCCAGTACTTC.

DNA of the CDR3: TGTGCCAGCAGCCAAGGGGCAGGGGGCACTAATGAAAAACTGTTTTTT. The encoded protein is CASSQGAGGTNEKLFF. This chain uses TRBV4-2 with TRBJ1-4; TRBD1 aligns across 8 bases. The length of the CDR3 is 16 residues. V lost 1 base, J lost 2 bases, and 3 bases stayed unmatched. Germline V lookup: CDR1 LGHNA, CDR2 YNFKEQ.

V usage is TRBV29-1 and J usage is TRBJ2-1, with a tentative D call TRBD2 (6 bases). CDR1 is SQVTM, CDR2 ANQGSEA, per germline. The CDR3 runs 12 residues. V lost 4 bases, J lost 15 bases, and 19 bases lay in between. The CDR3 loop is CSVGGLQKGLFF. The CDR3 coding sequence is TGCAGCGTTGGAGGACTACAAAAGGGACTGTTCTTC.

This sequence joins TRBV19 and TRBJ2-1; TRBD2 agrees at 13 bases. V lost 5 bases, J lost 1 base, and 5 bases stayed unmatched. CDR1 is LNHDA and CDR2 is SQIVND in the germline V gene (reference sequence). CDR3 length: 17 residues. CDR3 region: CASSLGLAGASYNEQFF. The CDR3 DNA follows: TGTGCCAGTAGTCTAGGACTAGCGGGAGCTTCCTACAATGAGCAGTTCTTC. Complete variable domain (other parts from reference TRBV19 and TRBJ2-1): DGGITQSPKYLFRKEGQNVTLSCEQNLNHDAMYWYRQDPGQGLRLIYYSQIVNDFQKGDIAEGYSVSREKKESFPLTVTSAQKNPTAFYLCASSLGLAGASYNEQFFGPGTRLTVL.

This clonotype was seen a single time. The chain recombines TRBV20-1 with TRBJ2-3, with 9 nucleotides matching TRBD1. The ends lost 0 bases at V and 8 bases at J; junction bases unmatched: 9. Germline V gene lookup returns CDR1 DFQATT and CDR2 SNEGSKA (reference sequence). The CDR3 is 15 residues long. This CDR3 reads CSARDTGTGRGTQYF. The DNA for the CDR3 is TGCAGTGCTAGAGATACCGGGACAGGGAGGGGTACGCAGTATTTT.